This T cell receptor beta chain came from a study of blood T cell repertoires in COVID-19. Study as a whole: Nucleic acid was either cDNA or gDNA, and it came from T cells, B-cell-depleted T cells, or PBMCs.

Participants reported their clinical history, and cohort assignment relied on those reports. Measured with immunoSEQ multiplex PCR; TCRdb has only the in-frame clones, and not every one. The sample has over 250,000 clones, around four fifths seen once. V lost 0 bases and J 0 bases, leaving 15 bases between the germline ends. Germline assignment: CDR1 SGDLS and CDR2 YYNGEE. The CDR3 runs to 17 residues. The sequence derives from a man aged 30 to 45 with acute COVID-19. The chain couples TRBV9 to TRBJ2-5; TRBD2 is a possible D gene (5 bases). Sample: PBMCs or T cells enriched from blood (not recorded which). CDR3 in DNA: TGTGCCAGCAGCGTAGGGCGGGTAACTGCGTACCAAGAGACCCAGTACTTC. This codes for CASSVGRVTAYQETQYF.